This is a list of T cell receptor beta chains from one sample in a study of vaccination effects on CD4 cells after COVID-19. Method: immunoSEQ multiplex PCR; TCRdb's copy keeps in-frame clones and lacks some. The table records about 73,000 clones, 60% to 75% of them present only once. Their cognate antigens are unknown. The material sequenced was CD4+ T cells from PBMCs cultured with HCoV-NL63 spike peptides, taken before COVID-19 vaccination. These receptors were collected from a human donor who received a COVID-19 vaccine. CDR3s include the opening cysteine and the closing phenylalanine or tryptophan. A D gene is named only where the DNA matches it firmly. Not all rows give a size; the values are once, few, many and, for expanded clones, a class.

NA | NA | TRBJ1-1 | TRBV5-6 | TGTGCCAGCAGCTTTGTGGGGACTGAAGCTTTCTTT | CASSFVGTEAFF
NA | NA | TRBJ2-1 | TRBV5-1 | TGCGCCAGCAGCTTGGACCTCTCAGGGTCCGGTTACAATGAGCAGTTCTTC | CASSLDLSGSGYNEQFF
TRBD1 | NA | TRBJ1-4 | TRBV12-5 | TGTGCTAGTGGTCTTGGACAGGGCGCTGAAAAACTGTTTTTT | CASGLGQGAEKLFF
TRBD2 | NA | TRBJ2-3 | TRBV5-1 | TGCGCCAGCAGCTTGGCTAGCGGGGGAACAGATACGCAGTATTTT | CASSLASGGTDTQYF
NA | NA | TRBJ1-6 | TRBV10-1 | TGCGCCAGCAGTGAGTCAGGAAGGGATTCACCCCTCCACTTT | CASSESGRDSPLHF
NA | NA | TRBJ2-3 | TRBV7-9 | TGTGCCAGCAGCTCCGGCTCAGATACGCAGTATTTT | CASSSGSDTQYF
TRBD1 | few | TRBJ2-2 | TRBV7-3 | TGTGCCAGCAGCTCTGGACAGGGAAACACCGGGGAGCTGTTTTTT | CASSSGQGNTGELFF
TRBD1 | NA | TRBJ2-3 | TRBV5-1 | TGCGCCAGCAGCTTGGCCTGGGACAGCACCACAGATACGCAGTATTTT | CASSLAWDSTTDTQYF
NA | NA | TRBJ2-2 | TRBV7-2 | TGTGCCAGCAGCTTACGGTGGTACGACACCGGGGAGCTGTTTTTT | CASSLRWYDTGELFF
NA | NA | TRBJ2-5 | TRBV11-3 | TGTGCCAGCAGCTTAGACGGAAACTTAGAGACCCAGTACTTC | CASSLDGNLETQYF
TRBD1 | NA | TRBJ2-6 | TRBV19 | TGTGCCAGTATGGGACAGGGGGTTCTCTCTGGGGCCAACGTCCTGACTTTC | CASMGQGVLSGANVLTF
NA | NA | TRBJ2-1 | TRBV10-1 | TGCGCCAGCAGCCACGGGAATCCTAATGAGCAGTTCTTC | CASSHGNPNEQFF
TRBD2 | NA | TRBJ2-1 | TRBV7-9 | TGTGCCAGCAGCTCCCACGGGGGAGCGGGGGGGAGCGAGCAGTTCTTC | CASSSHGGAGGSEQFF
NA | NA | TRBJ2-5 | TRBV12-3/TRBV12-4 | TGTGCCAGCAGCGGGGGTGGGACCCAGTACTTC | CASSGGGTQYF
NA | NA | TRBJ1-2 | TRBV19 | TGTGCCAGTGGAGAGGGACCCCCGGGCACCTTC | CASGEGPPGTF
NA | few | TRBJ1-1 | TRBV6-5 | TGTGCCAGCAGTTTCCGGGCCGAAGCTTTCTTT | CASSFRAEAFF
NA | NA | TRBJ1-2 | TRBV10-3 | TGTGCCATCAGTGTTGGGGGTCAGGATGGCTACACCTTC | CAISVGGQDGYTF
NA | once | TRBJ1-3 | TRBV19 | TGTGCCAGTAGTATCCATTGGGACGTGAGAGGAAACACCATATATTTT | CASSIHWDVRGNTIYF
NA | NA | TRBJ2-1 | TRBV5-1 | TGCGCCAGCAGCTTGCGAGGGCCCAGTGAGCAGTTCTTC | CASSLRGPSEQFF
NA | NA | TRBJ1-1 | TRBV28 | TGTGCCAGCAGCCAACAGGGCGGGGGCACTGAAGCTTTCTTT | CASSQQGGGTEAFF
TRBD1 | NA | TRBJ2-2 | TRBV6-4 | TGTGCCAGCAGTTCCGACAGGGAGAACACCGGGGAGCTGTTTTTT | CASSSDRENTGELFF
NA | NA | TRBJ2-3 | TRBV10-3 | TGTGCCATCAGTGACCCCAGCGGGAAACAGGGGCCACCCCTCCTCACAGATACGCAGTATTTT | CAISDPSGKQGPPLLTDTQYF
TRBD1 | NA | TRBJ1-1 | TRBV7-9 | TGTGCCAGCAGCTTAGTCACAGGGGGCGAGACTGAAGCTTTCTTT | CASSLVTGGETEAFF
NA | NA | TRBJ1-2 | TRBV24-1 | TGTGCCACCCAGGACAACTATGGCTACACCTTC | CATQDNYGYTF
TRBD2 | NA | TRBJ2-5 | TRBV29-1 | TGCAGCGGGGGGGCGTATGGACTAGCGGATGGGGAGACCCAGTACTTC | CSGGAYGLADGETQYF
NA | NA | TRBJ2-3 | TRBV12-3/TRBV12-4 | TGTGCCAGCAGTTTCCTGACTCCCGTTACGCAGTATTTT | CASSFLTPVTQYF
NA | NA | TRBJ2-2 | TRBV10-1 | TGCGCCAGCACTAGCACCGGGGAGCTGTTTTTT | CASTSTGELFF
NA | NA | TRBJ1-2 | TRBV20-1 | TGCAGTACTATGGGCCTGGGAGGCTACACCTTC | CSTMGLGGYTF
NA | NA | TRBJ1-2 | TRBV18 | TGTGCCAGCTCACGTGGGCGGGAGGATGGCTACACCTTC | CASSRGREDGYTF
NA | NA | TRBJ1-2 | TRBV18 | TGTGCCAGCTCACCATTTGAGGGAGACTATGGCTACACCTTC | CASSPFEGDYGYTF
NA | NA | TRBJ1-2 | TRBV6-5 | TGTGCCAGCAGTTACTTTGGGCAAGGAGGCTACACCTTC | CASSYFGQGGYTF
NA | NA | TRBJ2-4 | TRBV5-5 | TGTGCCAGCAGCTTGGTGGCAGGGGAATTTTGGATTCAGTACTTC | CASSLVAGEFWIQYF
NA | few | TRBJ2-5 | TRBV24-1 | TGTGCCACCAGTGGAGGGTCGAGAGAGACCCAGTACTTC | CATSGGSRETQYF
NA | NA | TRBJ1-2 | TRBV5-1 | TGCGCCAGCAGCCAGGGGCTTACCCATGGCTACACCTTC | CASSQGLTHGYTF
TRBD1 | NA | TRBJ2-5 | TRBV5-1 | TGCGCCAGCAGCTTGGCACGCGGAGACAGGGTCCAAGAGACCCAGTACTTC | CASSLARGDRVQETQYF
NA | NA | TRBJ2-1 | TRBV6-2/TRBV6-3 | TGTGCCAGCAGTTACGTGAGCTCCTACAATGAGCAGTTCTTC | CASSYVSSYNEQFF
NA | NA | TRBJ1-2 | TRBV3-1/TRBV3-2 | TGTGCCAGCAGCCCCTGGGTTGGGAGCCCGGGATTATATGGCTACACCTTC | CASSPWVGSPGLYGYTF
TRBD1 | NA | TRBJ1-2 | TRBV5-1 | TGCGCCAGCAGTTTGGACAGGGGATCAACGGGCTACACCTTC | CASSLDRGSTGYTF
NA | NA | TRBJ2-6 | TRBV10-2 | TGCGCCAGCAGTGAACAGAGGGTTGGGGCCAACGTCCTGACTTTC | CASSEQRVGANVLTF
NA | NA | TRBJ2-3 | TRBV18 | TGTGCCAGCTCGCTGCTATCAGGGGAAGATACGCAGTATTTT | CASSLLSGEDTQYF
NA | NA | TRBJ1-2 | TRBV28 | TGTGCCAGCAGTTTGGCGCCACCGACGAATGGCTACACCTTC | CASSLAPPTNGYTF
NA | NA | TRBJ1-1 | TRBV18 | TGTGCCAGCTCACTAACGGGGATGAAAGGGACTGAAGCTTTCTTT | CASSLTGMKGTEAFF
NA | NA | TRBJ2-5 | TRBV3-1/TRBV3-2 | TGTGCCAGCAGCCTCCGGGACTGGAAAGAGACCCAGTACTTC | CASSLRDWKETQYF
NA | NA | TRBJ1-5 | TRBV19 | TGTGCCAGTAAGTATTTGGACAGCGGCAATCAGCCCCAGCATTTT | CASKYLDSGNQPQHF
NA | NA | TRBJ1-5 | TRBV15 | TGTGCCACCAGCAGACTTCTGGTCCCAGATTTTAGCAATCAGCCCCAGCATTTT | CATSRLLVPDFSNQPQHF
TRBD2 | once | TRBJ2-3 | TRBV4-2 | TGTGCCAGCAGCCCCATCCTAGCGGGGGCGCAAGATACGCAGTATTTT | CASSPILAGAQDTQYF
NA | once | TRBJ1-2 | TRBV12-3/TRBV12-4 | TGTGCCAGCAGTTTTAATCGAGAGGTTGGCTACACCTTC | CASSFNREVGYTF
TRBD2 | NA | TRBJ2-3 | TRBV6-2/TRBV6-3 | TGTGCCAGCAGTTACCCTCCCCGCGGGGGGGCCATAGATACGCAGTATTTT | CASSYPPRGGAIDTQYF
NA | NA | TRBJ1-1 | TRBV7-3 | TGTGCCAGCAGCTTAACGTTGCAGAACACTGAAGCTTTCTTT | CASSLTLQNTEAFF
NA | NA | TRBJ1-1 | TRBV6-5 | TGTGCCAGCAGTTTTTTCAGGGAGAACACTGAAGCTTTCTTT | CASSFFRENTEAFF
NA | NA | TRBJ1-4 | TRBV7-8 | TGTGCCAGCAGCTTTAGCGCCCGTCAAAATGAAAAACTGTTTTTT | CASSFSARQNEKLFF
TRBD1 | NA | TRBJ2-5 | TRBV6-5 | TGTGCCAGCAACCTGGACAGGACTCAAGAGACCCAGTACTTC | CASNLDRTQETQYF
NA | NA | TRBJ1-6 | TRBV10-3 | TGTGCCATCAGTGAGGTACAGGCTAGCTCGCCCCTCCACTTT | CAISEVQASSPLHF
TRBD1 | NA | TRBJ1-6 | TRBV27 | TGTGCCAGCAGTTTGAACAGGGGCGGGAATTCACCCCTCCACTTT | CASSLNRGGNSPLHF
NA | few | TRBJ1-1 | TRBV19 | TGTGCCAGTAGTGAACAGGGTGCTGAAGCTTTCTTT | CASSEQGAEAFF
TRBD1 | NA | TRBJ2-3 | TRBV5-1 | TGCGCCAGCAGCTCCACAGGGGGTGCAGATACGCAGTATTTT | CASSSTGGADTQYF
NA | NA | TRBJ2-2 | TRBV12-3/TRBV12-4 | TGTGCCAGCAGTAACCGACAGGCAACGTTTTTT | CASSNRQATFF
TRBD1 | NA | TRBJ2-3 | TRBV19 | TGTGCCAGTAACCCCAGCAGACAGGGGGCAGATACGCAGTATTTT | CASNPSRQGADTQYF
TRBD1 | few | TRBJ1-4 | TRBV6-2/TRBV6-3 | TGTGCCAGCAGCCTCATCGGACAGGGAGATGAAAAACTGTTTTTT | CASSLIGQGDEKLFF
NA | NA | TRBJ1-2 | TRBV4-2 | TGTGCCAGCAGCCAAGACACAGGGACTAACTATGGCTACACCTTC | CASSQDTGTNYGYTF